Below, 32 T cell receptor beta chains from the same sample are listed, as sequenced in a study of cytomegalovirus exposure and HLA in healthy donors. Primers for the PCR totalled 60 Vbeta and 13 Jbeta. Profiling relied on immunoSEQ multiplex PCR, and the TCRdb table lists in-frame clones only, not all of them. The sample lists under 200,000 clones, roughly 80% seen once, with around 5% in the top ten. The sequencing sample was made of PBMCs. The receptors here all came from a man aged 25 to 40 in good health and CMV-seronegative.

The chain uses TRBV2 and TRBJ1-1, with TRBD1 matching over 8 bases. Germline assignment: CDR1 SNHLY and CDR2 FYNNEI. The V gene end was trimmed by 4 bases and the J gene end by 10 bases; junction bases not matched to a gene: 11. This CDR3 region has 14 residues. As DNA, the CDR3 is TGTGCCAGCAGTGCTAATCCAGGGGGCGTGAGAGCTTTCTTT. This encodes CASSANPGGVRAFF.

This clone showed up just a few times. The chain recombines TRBV28 with TRBJ2-6, with no clear D. Trimming removed 1 base at V and 1 base at J, with 5 bases between. The germline V gene encodes CDR1 MDHEN and CDR2 SYDVKM. There are 15 residues in the CDR3. CDR3 region: CASSLSLSGANVLTF. CDR3 coding DNA: TGTGCCAGCAGTTTATCCCTATCTGGGGCCAACGTCCTGACTTTC.

The DNA of the CDR3 is TGTGCCAGCTCATCCTCTGTTGGGGGCGATGAGCAGTTCTTC. This encodes CASSSSVGGDEQFF. The chain links TRBV18 to TRBJ2-1; a possible D gene is TRBD1 (6 bases). This CDR3 spans 14 amino acids. The V gene's germline CDR1 is KGHSH and CDR2 LQKENI. V dropped 5 bases and J dropped 8 bases, with 16 bases sitting between them.

This CDR3 reads CASTELYSGNTIYF. The CDR3 bases are TGTGCCAGTACCGAACTTTACTCTGGAAACACCATATATTTT. The rearrangement joins TRBV19 to TRBJ1-3; D call uncertain. Between the trimmed V and J ends, which lost 7 bases and 0 bases, there was a span of 10 bases. The length of the CDR3 is 14 residues. CDR1 and CDR2 (germline): LNHDA, SQIVND (reference sequence). Combining the CDR3 with reference TRBV19 and TRBJ1-3 gives the whole variable domain DGGITQSPKYLFRKEGQNVTLSCEQNLNHDAMYWYRQDPGQGLRLIYYSQIVNDFQKGDIAEGYSVSREKKESFPLTVTSAQKNPTAFYLCASTELYSGNTIYFGEGSWLTVV.

The chain recombines TRBV19 with TRBJ2-7; no definite D call. V gave up 0 bases and J gave up 4 bases, with 7 bases separating them. The CDR3 has 13 residues. Germline V CDR1 and CDR2: LNHDA, SQIVND (reference sequence). Here the CDR3 reads CASSIEPTYEQYF. The CDR3 DNA is TGTGCCAGTAGTATAGAACCGACTTACGAGCAGTACTTC.

The rearrangement uses TRBV7-9 and TRBJ1-2; no clear D gene. CDR1 SEHNR and CDR2 FQNEAQ come from the germline V gene (reference sequence). The germline V and J ends were trimmed by 6 bases and 3 bases, with 26 bases remaining between them. This CDR3 spans 18 amino acids. The DNA for the CDR3 is TGTGCCAGCAGGCTGGGAGGTATGACGGGAGAGGTTGACTATGGCTACACCTTC. Protein: CASRLGGMTGEVDYGYTF.

The V and J genes are TRBV12-5 and TRBJ2-7; TRBD2 aligns across 12 bases. J gave up 1 base and V 2 bases, and 9 bases lay outside the gene matches. The CDR3 loop spans 18 amino acids. Germline V lookup: CDR1 LGHNT, CDR2 FRNRAP. The CDR3 loop is CASGLPRLAGVESYEQYF. In nucleotides, the CDR3 is TGTGCTAGTGGTTTGCCCCGACTAGCGGGAGTGGAGTCCTACGAGCAGTACTTC.

This rearrangement joins TRBV27 to TRBJ2-7, with 15 bases aligning to TRBD2. Trimming at V came to 1 base and at J to 4 bases, leaving 5 bases not matched to a gene. The CDR3 is made up of 17 amino acids. Germline V gives CDR1 MNHEY, CDR2 SMNVEV (reference sequence). The CDR3, as DNA: TGTGCCAGCAGTTTATTGGGGACTAGCGGGGGGTTTTACGAGCAGTACTTC. Translation: CASSLLGTSGGFYEQYF.

The chain couples TRBV4-3 to TRBJ2-2; unclear D gene. The V end was cut by 0 bases, the J end by 5 bases, with 10 bases between. CDR3 length: 15 amino acids. Germline V CDR1 and CDR2: LGHNA, YSLEER. The CDR3 DNA follows: TGCGCCAGCAGCCAAGATTCCGTATTTACCGGGGAGCTGTTTTTT. Its translation: CASSQDSVFTGELFF.

This clone was seen once. The V call is TRBV6-5, the J call TRBJ1-2; D perhaps matches TRBD1 (6 bases). The CDR3 is made up of 15 amino acids. V lost 5 bases and J 8 bases, leaving 21 bases between the germline ends. Germline loops: CDR1 MNHEY, CDR2 SVGAGI. The CDR3 sequence: CASSVQQGKARGYTF. Here the CDR3 DNA reads TGTGCCAGCAGTGTACAGCAGGGGAAGGCCAGGGGCTACACCTTC.

The chain links TRBV7-7 to TRBJ2-1; TRBD1 agrees at 11 bases. The CDR3 runs to 14 residues. In germline, CDR1 is SSHAT, CDR2 FNYEAQ (reference sequence). With 6 bases clipped from V and 8 bases from J, the junction kept 6 bases outside the gene matches. For the CDR3, the DNA is TGTGCCAGCAGTTTGGGACAGGGGGGCCATGAGCAGTTCTTC. It translates to CASSLGQGGHEQFF. Looking up the rest from reference TRBV7-7 and TRBJ2-1 gives the full variable domain: GAGVSQSPRYKVTKRGQDVTLRCDPISSHATLYWYQQALGQGPEFLTYFNYEAQPDKSGLPSDRFSAERPEGSISTLTIQRTEQRDSAMYRCASSLGQGGHEQFFGPGTRLTVL.

The V and J genes are TRBV6-1 and TRBJ1-6; maybe TRBD1 (6 bases). The V end lost 0 bases, the J end lost 7 bases, and 13 bases lay between the germline ends. Germline CDR1 reads MNHNS; CDR2 reads SASEGT. This CDR3 comprises 16 residues. Written as DNA, the CDR3 is TGTGCCAGCAGTGAAGCGCTTCAGGGGACCAATTCACCCCTCCACTTT. It yields the protein CASSEALQGTNSPLHF.

The chain has TRBV27 and TRBJ1-5, with D hard to call. The V gene lost 1 base and the J gene lost 0 bases, with 16 bases spanning the gap. CDR1 and CDR2 (germline): MNHEY, SMNVEV (reference sequence). This CDR3 contains 18 residues. The CDR3 sequence is CASSLWGGKHDSNQPQHF. As DNA, the CDR3 is TGTGCCAGCAGTTTATGGGGAGGGAAACATGATAGCAATCAGCCCCAGCATTTT.

The chain uses TRBV5-4 and TRBJ1-1, with TRBD1 matching 7 bases. J was trimmed by 6 bases and V by 0 bases; bases with no gene match: 14. The CDR3 contains 17 residues. Germline V gene lookup returns CDR1 SGHNT and CDR2 YYREEE (reference sequence). In DNA form, the CDR3 reads TGTGCCAGCAGCTTGGACTTACTACCGGGACAGTGGGCTGAAGCTTTCTTT. Translated: CASSLDLLPGQWAEAFF.

J is TRBJ1-3 and V is TRBV27, with 8 bases matching TRBD1. V shed 4 bases and J 4 bases; nucleotides not matched to a gene: 0. CDR1 is MNHEY, CDR2 SMNVEV, per germline (reference sequence). This CDR3 is built from 13 residues. The CDR3 DNA reads TGTGCCAGCAGTTCAGGGGGCGGAAACACCATATATTTT. It encodes CASSSGGGNTIYF.

A remark on this clone: The junction differs from germline at one of its ends, possibly a read error. The chain links TRBV14 to TRBJ2-3; D gene ambiguous. The CDR3 has 14 residues. Per the germline V gene, CDR1 is SGHDN and CDR2 is FVKESK. In DNA, the CDR3 is TGTGCCAGCAGCCAAGATTGGGCCACAGATATGCAGTATTTT. Encoded protein: CASSQDWATDMQYF.

This clone was observed a handful of times. The chain has TRBV10-3 and TRBJ2-6; tentative D call: TRBD1 (6 bases). The germline V gene encodes CDR1 ENHRY and CDR2 SYGVKD. This CDR3 is built from 16 residues. Trimming left V 8 bases short and J 4 bases short, with 18 bases between. The CDR3 is CAIAQGILVGANVLTF. In DNA form, the CDR3 reads TGTGCCATCGCACAGGGTATACTCGTCGGGGCCAACGTCCTGACTTTC.

The gene calls are TRBV4-1 and TRBJ1-5, with TRBD1 identical over 8 bases. Losses at the gene ends were 2 bases for V and 1 base for J; bases not matched to a gene: 10. There are 18 residues in the CDR3. Germline V gene lookup returns CDR1 MGHRA and CDR2 YSYEKL. The CDR3 sequence: CASSQHLSRGQSNQPQHF. DNA of the CDR3: TGCGCCAGCAGCCAACACCTGTCCAGGGGGCAAAGCAATCAGCCCCAGCATTTT.

There are a few counts of this clone. This chain joins TRBV5-6 and TRBJ1-1; the D gene is possibly TRBD1 (6 bases). The CDR3 is made up of 14 amino acids. V dropped 2 bases and J dropped 11 bases, with 19 bases sitting between them. The V gene's germline CDR1 is SGHDT and CDR2 YYEEEE. In DNA, the CDR3 is TGTGCCAGCAGCTTTGTTTCACAGGGAGTGAGGGCTTTCTTT. Its protein is CASSFVSQGVRAFF.

The chain uses TRBV7-8 and TRBJ2-1; 7 nucleotides match TRBD2. After removal of 5 bases from V and 3 bases from J, the junction contained 13 bases not matched to a gene. Per the germline V gene, CDR1 is SGHVS and CDR2 is FQNEAQ. CDR3 length: 17 amino acids. CDR3 region: CASSPDQRGVFYNEQFF. In DNA, the CDR3 is TGTGCCAGCAGCCCAGACCAGCGGGGTGTATTCTACAATGAGCAGTTCTTC.

V gene TRBV6-5 combines with J gene TRBJ2-2; 9 nucleotides agree with TRBD1. Germline CDR1 MNHEY, CDR2 SVGAGI. The CDR3 contains 14 residues. J lost 6 bases, V lost 4 bases, and 3 bases had no gene match. CDR3 nucleotide sequence: TGTGCCAGCAGTTTTAGACAGGGGGCCGGGGAGCTGTTTTTT. The encoded protein is CASSFRQGAGELFF.

This chain uses TRBV10-3 with TRBJ2-7, with TRBD1 identical over 10 bases. The germline gives CDR1 ENHRY, CDR2 SYGVKD. This CDR3 region has 15 residues. The trim removed 4 bases at V and 3 bases at J, leaving 6 bases unmatched. As DNA, the CDR3 is TGTGCCATCAGTGCCCCGGGACAGGGGTACTACGAGCAGTACTTC. Residues: CAISAPGQGYYEQYF.

The gene calls are TRBV10-1 and TRBJ2-7, with 8 bases that match TRBD2. The CDR3 extends over 14 amino acids. Germline CDR1 is WNHNN and CDR2 is SYGVQD (reference sequence). J was trimmed by 4 bases and V by 3 bases; bases with no gene match: 5. The CDR3 region has the DNA TGCGCCAGCAGTGATGGGACTAGGGGGTACGAGCAGTACTTC. It yields the protein CASSDGTRGYEQYF.

The V and J genes are TRBV28 and TRBJ1-1; unclear D gene. V lost 5 bases and J lost 3, with 4 bases in between. From germline, CDR1 is MDHEN and CDR2 SYDVKM. The CDR3 has 11 amino acids. CDR3 protein: CASSVYTEAFF. The CDR3 nucleotides read TGTGCCAGCAGTGTCTACACTGAAGCTTTCTTT. Full variable domain (remainder filled in from reference TRBV28 and TRBJ1-1): DVKVTQSSRYLVKRTGEKVFLECVQDMDHENMFWYRQDPGLGLRLIYFSYDVKMKEKGDIPEGYSVSREKKERFSLILESASTNQTSMYLCASSVYTEAFFGQGTRLTVV.

This chain joins TRBV11-3 and TRBJ2-1; D is perhaps TRBD1 (5 bases). V lost 4 bases to trimming and J lost 7 bases, with 5 bases between them. CDR1 and CDR2 from the germline V gene are SGHNT and YENEEA. This CDR3 spans 11 amino acids. As DNA, the CDR3 is TGTGCCAGCAGCTCAGGGAATGAGCAGTTCTTC. This translates into CASSSGNEQFF.

V usage is TRBV6-5 and J usage is TRBJ2-7; D remains ambiguous. Deletions cut 4 bases from V and 2 bases from J, with 18 bases between. CDR1 is MNHEY and CDR2 is SVGAGI in the germline V gene. The length of the CDR3 is 16 residues. Here the CDR3 DNA reads TGTGCCAGCAGTTCCTTTCGTGACACGCGAACCTACGAGCAGTACTTC. As protein: CASSSFRDTRTYEQYF.

This chain joins TRBV28 and TRBJ2-2; 9 nucleotides agree with TRBD2. Germline V CDR1 and CDR2: MDHEN, SYDVKM. Trimming removed 7 bases from V and 3 bases from J; junction bases left unmatched: 3. There are 14 residues in the CDR3. CDR3 amino acids: CASIRLADTGELFF. CDR3 coding DNA: TGTGCCAGCATCAGACTAGCGGACACCGGGGAGCTGTTTTTT.

This clone was counted between two and nine times. The rearrangement joins TRBV10-2 to TRBJ2-7, with 7 bases matching TRBD1. The CDR3 loop spans 15 amino acids. The V gene end was trimmed by 8 bases and the J gene end by 0 bases; junction bases not matched to a gene: 10. Germline CDR1 reads WSHSY; CDR2 reads SAAADI. CDR3 coding DNA: TGCGCCAGCTCCTTCTCACGGGACAGCTCCTACGAGCAGTACTTC. It yields the protein CASSFSRDSSYEQYF.

V and J are TRBV2 and TRBJ2-2; the D gene is possibly TRBD1 (5 bases). The length of the CDR3 is 14 residues. V dropped 6 bases and J dropped 1 base, with 9 bases sitting between them. The V gene's germline CDR1 is SNHLY and CDR2 FYNNEI. This CDR3 reads CASRGRVNTGELFF. In DNA form, the CDR3 reads TGTGCCAGCAGGGGCAGGGTGAACACCGGGGAGCTGTTTTTT.

The chain carries TRBV7-9 and TRBJ2-6, with a possible D match to TRBD2 (6 bases). The V gene's germline CDR1 is SEHNR and CDR2 FQNEAQ (reference sequence). Between the trimmed V and J ends, which lost 5 bases and 0 bases, there was a span of 20 bases. This CDR3 is built from 19 residues. In nucleotides, the CDR3 is TGTGCCAGCAGCCCCAGGCGGGGCGGGCAATTCTCTGGGGCCAACGTCCTGACTTTC. This gives the protein CASSPRRGGQFSGANVLTF.

The V gene is TRBV25-1, the J gene TRBJ2-1, with 7 positions matching TRBD2. The J segment lost 6 bases and the V segment lost 6 bases, leaving 11 bases of the junction unmatched. Germline CDR1 is MGHDK and CDR2 is SYGVNS. The CDR3 has 15 amino acids. CDR3 coding DNA: TGTGCCAGCAGGGACGAGCGGGGTGGGGTCAATGAGCAGTTCTTC. Its protein is CASRDERGGVNEQFF.

The V and J genes are TRBV5-1 and TRBJ2-5, with D unresolved. Trimming shortened V by 0 bases and J by 6 bases, and 12 bases separated the two germline ends. This CDR3 comprises 14 residues. Germline V gene data show CDR1 as SGHRS and CDR2 as YFSETQ. The CDR3 bases are TGCGCCAGCAGCTTGGCCATCCATCCCCAGACCCAGTACTTC. Translated, it gives CASSLAIHPQTQYF.